Listed below are T cell receptor beta chains from one sample, sequenced in a study of blood T cell repertoires in COVID-19. This table comes from immunoSEQ multiplex PCR, and its TCRdb copy is limited to in-frame clones, with some not included. The sample gives about 76,000 clones, 65% to 90% of which show up once; roughly a sixth is in the top ten. Source material: peripheral blood. These receptors came from a human donor in a cohort sampled during active COVID-19. Both conserved end residues are part of each CDR3. The D gene is left open where the match is weak. For some rows the clone size is stated as once, few or many, or as a class when expanded; others skip it.

clone_size | j_call | d_call | v_call | cdr3_nt | cdr3_aa
NA | TRBJ1-6 | TRBD1 | TRBV6-6 | TGTGCCAGCAGGCGGACAGGGGGCGGTAATTCACCCCTCCACTTT | CASRRTGGGNSPLHF
NA | TRBJ2-7 | TRBD2 | TRBV7-3 | TGTGCCAGCAGCCCAGACACTAGCGGGCCCTCCTACGAGCAGTACTTC | CASSPDTSGPSYEQYF
NA | TRBJ1-3 | TRBD1 | TRBV15 | TGTGCCACCAGCAGAGGGACAGGAGGCTCTGGAAACACCATATATTTT | CATSRGTGGSGNTIYF
NA | TRBJ2-1 | NA | TRBV15 | TGTGCCACCAGCAGAGACACCGGGACTCACCTTAGAAGCTCCTACAATGAGCAGTTCTTC | CATSRDTGTHLRSSYNEQFF
NA | TRBJ1-2 | TRBD1 | TRBV18 | TGTGCCAGCTCACCAATAGGGACAGGGGATTCTAATGGCTACACCTTC | CASSPIGTGDSNGYTF
NA | TRBJ2-2 | TRBD1 | TRBV13 | TGTGCCAGCAGCCGGGGACAGGCGGGGAAATCCACCGGGGAGCTGTTTTTT | CASSRGQAGKSTGELFF
NA | TRBJ1-1 | NA | TRBV6-6 | TGTGCCAGCAGTACGGGCATACAGGGCGCGAACACTGAAGCTTTCTTT | CASSTGIQGANTEAFF
NA | TRBJ2-1 | TRBD2 | TRBV7-2 | TGTGCCAGCAGCTTAGCCAGATCGGTGCGGGGGAGCTCCTACAATGAGCAGTTCTTC | CASSLARSVRGSSYNEQFF
NA | TRBJ1-1 | TRBD1 | TRBV6-5 | TGTGCCAGCAGTCACAGGGGTGTTTTGAGTGAAGCTTTCTTT | CASSHRGVLSEAFF
NA | TRBJ1-4 | TRBD1 | TRBV18 | TGTGCCAGCTCACCATATCTGGGACAGTCTAATGAAAAACTGTTTTTT | CASSPYLGQSNEKLFF
NA | TRBJ2-7 | TRBD2 | TRBV27 | TGTGCCAGCAGTAGGCGACTAGCGGGAGTTAGCGACGAGCAGTACTTC | CASSRRLAGVSDEQYF
NA | TRBJ1-1 | NA | TRBV15 | TGTGCCACCAGCACAACCGTCCTGACTCCGGGGAGGACTGAAGCTTTCTTT | CATSTTVLTPGRTEAFF
NA | TRBJ2-7 | TRBD2 | TRBV7-8 | TGTGCCAGCAGCGCTACTAGCGGAGTGTTGTACGAGCAGTACTTC | CASSATSGVLYEQYF
NA | TRBJ1-2 | NA | TRBV3-1/TRBV3-2 | TGTGCCAGCAGCCAGAGCTATGGCTACACCTTC | CASSQSYGYTF
NA | TRBJ2-3 | NA | TRBV18 | TGTGCCAGCTCACCCCTGGGCGGGCCCACAGATACGCAGTATTTT | CASSPLGGPTDTQYF
NA | TRBJ2-7 | TRBD1 | TRBV3-1/TRBV3-2 | TGTGCCAGCAGCCGACAGGGGGCCTACGAGCAGTACTTC | CASSRQGAYEQYF
NA | TRBJ1-5 | NA | TRBV2 | TGTGCCAGCAGTGTCGGAGGGGGGGGTAGCAATCAGCCCCAGCATTTT | CASSVGGGGSNQPQHF
few | TRBJ1-5 | NA | TRBV6-2/TRBV6-3 | TGTGCCAGCAGTTACAAAGCGGATAGCAATCAGCCCCAGCATTTT | CASSYKADSNQPQHF
NA | TRBJ1-1 | TRBD1 | TRBV7-8 | TGTGCCAGCAGCTTACCCCGGACAGGGGGTGAGAACACTGAAGCTTTCTTT | CASSLPRTGGENTEAFF
NA | TRBJ1-5 | NA | TRBV28 | TGTGCCAGCAGCCTGTCAAGCAGGGTTTTCTATAATCAGCCCCAGCATTTT | CASSLSSRVFYNQPQHF
NA | TRBJ2-5 | NA | TRBV7-3 | TGTGCCAGCAGCTTAGGTCCGGAGGAGACCCAGTACTTC | CASSLGPEETQYF
NA | TRBJ2-5 | NA | TRBV14 | TGTGCCAGCAGCCAAGGGTTCAGGAATCAAGAGACCCAGTACTTC | CASSQGFRNQETQYF
few | TRBJ1-1 | NA | TRBV7-9 | TGTGCCAGCAGCCCCAAGGTGGGCAGGGAGGACACTGAAGCTTTCTTT | CASSPKVGREDTEAFF